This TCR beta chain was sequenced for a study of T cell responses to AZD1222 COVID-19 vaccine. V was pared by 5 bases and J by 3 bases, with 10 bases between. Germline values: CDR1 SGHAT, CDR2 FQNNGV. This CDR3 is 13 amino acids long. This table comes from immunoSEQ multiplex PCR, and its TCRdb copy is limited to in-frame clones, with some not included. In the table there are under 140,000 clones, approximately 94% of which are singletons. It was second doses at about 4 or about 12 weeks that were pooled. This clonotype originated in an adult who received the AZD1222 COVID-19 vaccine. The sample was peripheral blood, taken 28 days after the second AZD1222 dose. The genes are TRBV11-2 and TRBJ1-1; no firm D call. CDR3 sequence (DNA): TGTGCCAGCAGCCTCCCGGCGGACACTGAAGCTTTCTTT. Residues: CASSLPADTEAFF.